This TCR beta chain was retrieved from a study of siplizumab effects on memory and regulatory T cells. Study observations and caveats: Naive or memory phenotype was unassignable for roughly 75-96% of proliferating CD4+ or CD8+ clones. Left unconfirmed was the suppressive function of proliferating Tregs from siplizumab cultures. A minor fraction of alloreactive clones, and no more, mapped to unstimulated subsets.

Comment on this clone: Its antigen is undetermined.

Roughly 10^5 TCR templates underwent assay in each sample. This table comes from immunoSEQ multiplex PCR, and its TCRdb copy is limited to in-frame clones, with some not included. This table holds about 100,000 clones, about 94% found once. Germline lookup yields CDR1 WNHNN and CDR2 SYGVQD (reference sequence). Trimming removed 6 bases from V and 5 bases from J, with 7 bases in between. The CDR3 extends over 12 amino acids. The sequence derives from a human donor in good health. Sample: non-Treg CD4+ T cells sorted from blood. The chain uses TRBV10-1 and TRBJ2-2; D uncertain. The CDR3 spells CASRGGTGELFF. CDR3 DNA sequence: TGCGCCAGCAGGGGTGGAACCGGGGAGCTGTTTTTT.